The next 8 T cell receptor beta chains were all read from a single sample in a study of Graves' ophthalmopathy and Graves' hyperthyroidism. RNA transcripts served as template for amplifying TCR beta CDR3 sequences. First-round RT-PCR used HTBI primers; second-round multiplex PCR followed. MiXCR was run by TCRdb on the multiplex PCR reads, yielding one entry per CDR3 protein. The table lists fewer than 400,000 distinct CDR3 sequences, about a sixth of them singletons, with 1.5% to 2% in the top ten. Material: peripheral blood. These receptors were collected from a woman aged 18-30 years with Graves' ophthalmopathy.

This clonotype was observed at least ten times. V usage is TRBV29-1 and J usage is TRBJ2-7; perhaps TRBD2 as D (5 bases). Between the trimmed V and J ends, which lost 0 bases and 4 bases, there was a span of 7 bases. From germline, CDR1 is SQVTM and CDR2 ANQGSEA. There are 12 residues in the CDR3. CDR3 in amino acids: CSVEDRGYEQYF. The DNA of the CDR3 is TGCAGCGTTGAAGATCGAGGGTACGAGCAGTACTTC.

Ten or more counts support this clonotype. The chain uses TRBV28 and TRBJ1-1; 7 bases align to TRBD1. This CDR3 region has 15 residues. Per the germline V gene, CDR1 is MDHEN and CDR2 is SYDVKM. Trimming cost V 7 bases and J 1 base; bases outside gene matches: 9. In DNA form, the CDR3 reads TGTGCCAGCACCTACCACAGGGGAGCGAACACTGAAGCTTTCTTT. This translates into CASTYHRGANTEAFF.

This clonotype was seen just once. The junction shows a germline mismatch at one end, possibly a read error. The chain combines TRBV12-3 or TRBV12-4 with TRBJ1-1; the D is unclear. CDR3 length: 12 amino acids. The CDR3 DNA is TGTGCCAGCAGCGCAGGTTCCACTGAAGCTCTCTTT. Translating gives CASSAGSTEALF.

This clonotype has ten or more counts. The J gene is TRBJ1-1, the V gene TRBV10-3; the D is unclear. Trimming took 6 bases from V and 5 from J, leaving 16 bases between them. CDR3 size: 14 residues. Germline CDR1 reads ENHRY; CDR2 reads SYGVKD. CDR3 sequence reads: CAIRATQVTTEAFF. In DNA form, the CDR3 reads TGTGCCATCAGGGCGACTCAGGTCACTACTGAAGCTTTCTTT.

This clonotype was seen many times. V and J are TRBV11-3 and TRBJ2-5; 11 bases line up with TRBD2. Germline CDR1 reads SGHNT; CDR2 reads YENEEA. Trimming took 1 base from V and 2 from J; bases not matched to a gene: 12. The CDR3 contains 19 residues. For the CDR3, the DNA is TGTGCCAGCAGCTTAGTCGGGCTAGCGGGGGGCGGGTGGCAAGAGACCCAGTACTTC. Its translation is CASSLVGLAGGGWQETQYF.

This clonotype was recorded at least ten times. V gene TRBV20-1 combines with J gene TRBJ2-2; no clear D. V gave up 1 base and J gave up 8 bases, with 8 bases separating them. CDR3 length: 12 amino acids. Germline V CDR1 and CDR2: DFQATT, SNEGSKA (reference sequence). The CDR3 here is CSARAPRGELFF. The DNA of the CDR3 is TGCAGTGCTAGAGCTCCAAGAGGGGAGCTGTTTTTT.

This clonotype was counted many times. V gene TRBV6-1 combines with J gene TRBJ1-5, with a possible D match to TRBD1 (5 bases). The germline gives CDR1 MNHNS, CDR2 SASEGT. Deletions cut 5 bases from V and 4 bases from J, with 9 bases between. The CDR3 extends over 13 amino acids. CDR3 nucleotide sequence: TGTGCCAGCAGTCAACAGGCTAATCAGCCCCAGCATTTT. It is translated as CASSQQANQPQHF.

This clonotype showed up many times. The chain carries TRBV4-1 and TRBJ1-1; D is uncertain. Germline V lookup: CDR1 MGHRA, CDR2 YSYEKL. The CDR3 loop spans 14 amino acids. V shed 4 bases and J shed 1 base, with 10 bases lying between them. This CDR3 reads CASSRVSKNTEAFF. For the CDR3, the DNA is TGCGCCAGCAGCCGCGTATCTAAGAACACTGAAGCTTTCTTT.